The 13 T cell receptor beta chains below all came from one sample that was sequenced in a study of OX40 agonist ivuxolimab in advanced cancers. TCRdb's table, derived via immunoSEQ multiplex PCR, lists solely in-frame clones and lacks some. Of about 61,000 clones listed, around 93% were seen once; the top ten hold around 25%. The sample consisted of CD4+ or CD8+ T cells sorted from blood, taken in a trial of the OX40 agonist ivuxolimab. The receptor set was obtained from an adult with an advanced solid tumor such as melanoma, head and neck, liver or kidney cancer.

The chain recombines TRBV4-1 with TRBJ1-2, with unresolved D. Per the germline V gene, CDR1 is MGHRA and CDR2 is YSYEKL. Trimming removed 3 bases from V and 6 bases from J, with 14 bases in between. The CDR3 has 14 residues. The CDR3 nucleotides are TGCGCCAGCAGCCAGCTGAGGCCTGGCGATGGCTACACCTTC. It translates to CASSQLRPGDGYTF.

The chain couples TRBV29-1 to TRBJ2-3, with D uncertain. Trimming pared 7 bases from V and 4 bases from J, leaving 15 bases between. Germline values: CDR1 SQVTM, CDR2 ANQGSEA. The CDR3 is 13 amino acids. The CDR3 DNA sequence: TGCAGCGCAACATTCGACCGATCAGATACGCAGTATTTT. As protein: CSATFDRSDTQYF.

V and J are TRBV28 and TRBJ2-6; no firm D call. From germline, CDR1 is MDHEN and CDR2 SYDVKM. The CDR3 runs to 16 residues. V was trimmed by 1 base and J by 3 bases, leaving 10 bases between them. The CDR3 DNA follows: TGTGCCAGCAGTTTATATCCAGTCGTTGGGGCCAACGTCCTGACTTTC. This codes for CASSLYPVVGANVLTF.

The sample holds one count of this clone. This chain links TRBV2 with TRBJ2-1; 9 bases line up with TRBD2. The CDR3 runs to 13 residues. The trim removed 8 bases at V and 4 bases at J, leaving 3 bases unmatched. Germline CDR1 reads SNHLY; CDR2 reads FYNNEI. The CDR3 DNA is TGTGCCAGCGGTAGCGGGAGTTACAATGAGCAGTTCTTC. This encodes CASGSGSYNEQFF.

This chain joins TRBV4-3 and TRBJ1-4, with D possibly matching TRBD1 (6 bases). CDR3 size: 16 residues. V shed 10 bases and J shed 0 bases, with 18 bases lying between them. Germline V gives CDR1 LGHNA, CDR2 YSLEER. The CDR3 loop reads CAICPPYRATNEKLFF. CDR3 DNA: TGCGCCATCTGCCCACCCTACAGGGCAACTAATGAAAAACTGTTTTTT.

The genes are TRBV28 and TRBJ1-2; a weak D match, TRBD1 (6 bases). The CDR3 runs 13 residues. Germline V gives CDR1 MDHEN, CDR2 SYDVKM. V lost 8 bases, J lost 1 base, and 11 bases lay in between. The CDR3 nucleotides read TGTGCCAGCGGGGGGCAGGGTAACTATGGCTACACCTTC. It specifies CASGGQGNYGYTF.

J is TRBJ2-1 and V is TRBV6-1, with D perhaps matching TRBD2 (5 bases). Trimming stripped 3 bases from V and 8 bases from J, with 8 bases between. This CDR3 region has 12 residues. Germline V gene lookup returns CDR1 MNHNS and CDR2 SASEGT. The CDR3 DNA sequence: TGTGCCAGCAGTGACGGGGAACATGAGCAGTTCTTC. Amino acids: CASSDGEHEQFF.

In this sample, this clone turned up many times. In the same sample, other DNA sequences code for this CDR3. V gene TRBV6-5 combines with J gene TRBJ2-5; no clear D gene. V lost 2 bases to trimming and J lost 4 bases, with 2 bases between them. Germline V gene data show CDR1 as MNHEY and CDR2 as SVGAGI. The CDR3 extends over 11 amino acids. The CDR3, as DNA: TGTGCCAGCAGTTACGGAGAGACCCAGTACTTC. Translation: CASSYGETQYF.

This clone appeared once. This rearrangement joins TRBV4-3 to TRBJ2-1; either TRBD1 or TRBD2 may fit D (6 bases each). Germline values: CDR1 LGHNA, CDR2 YSLEER. CDR3 length equals 18 residues. Trimming left V 0 bases short and J 7 bases short, with 22 bases between. DNA for the CDR3: TGCGCCAGCAGCCAAGAGGGGGGCGGACCAAGAGCAGTTAATGAGCAGTTCTTC. This encodes CASSQEGGGPRAVNEQFF.

This clone was picked up a small number of times. Written as DNA, the CDR3 is TGTGCCAGCAGCTTAGATGGAGAGACCCAGTACTTC. Amino acids: CASSLDGETQYF. The rearrangement links TRBV13 to TRBJ2-5, with D uncertain. The CDR3 runs 12 residues. V gave up 1 base and J gave up 4 bases, with 4 bases separating them. Germline values: CDR1 PRHDT, CDR2 FYEKMQ (reference sequence).

The chain uses TRBV29-1 and TRBJ2-5, with TRBD2 identical over 7 bases. The CDR3 has 11 residues. Trimming removed 6 bases from V and 9 bases from J; junction bases left unmatched: 7. CDR1 and CDR2 from the germline V gene are SQVTM and ANQGSEA. The CDR3 loop is CSVPSRGAQYF. The CDR3 nucleotides read TGCAGCGTCCCAAGCCGGGGGGCCCAGTACTTC.

CDR3 protein: CAWSVFSTNSFTDTQYF. For the CDR3, the DNA is TGTGCCTGGAGTGTCTTCAGTACGAACAGCTTCACAGATACGCAGTATTTT. The V call is TRBV30, the J call TRBJ2-3; no reliable D call. V gave up 0 bases and J gave up 2 bases, with 18 bases separating them. This CDR3 contains 17 residues. Germline CDR1 and CDR2: GTSNPN and SVGIG (reference sequence).

Only one count was recorded for this clone. V gene TRBV7-2 combines with J gene TRBJ2-7; D gene uncertain. Germline CDR1 SGHTA, CDR2 FQGNSA. The CDR3 sequence is 13 residues long. The V end was cut by 3 bases, the J end by 3 bases, with 9 bases between. The CDR3 bases are TGTGCCAGCAGCTTGTTAAACTTCTACGAGCAGTACTTC. Translation: CASSLLNFYEQYF.